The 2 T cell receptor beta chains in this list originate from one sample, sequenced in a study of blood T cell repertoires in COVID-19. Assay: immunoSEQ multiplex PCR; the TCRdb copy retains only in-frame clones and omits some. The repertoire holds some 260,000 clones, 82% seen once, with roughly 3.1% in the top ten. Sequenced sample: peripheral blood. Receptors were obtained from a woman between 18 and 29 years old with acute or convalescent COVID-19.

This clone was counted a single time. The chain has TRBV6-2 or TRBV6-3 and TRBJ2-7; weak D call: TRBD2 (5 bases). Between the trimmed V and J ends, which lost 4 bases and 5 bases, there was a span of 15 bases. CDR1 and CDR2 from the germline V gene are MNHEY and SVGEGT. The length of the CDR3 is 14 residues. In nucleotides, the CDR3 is TGTGCCAGCAGTTCAAACGGGGTAGTCCACGAGCAGTACTTC. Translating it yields CASSSNGVVHEQYF.

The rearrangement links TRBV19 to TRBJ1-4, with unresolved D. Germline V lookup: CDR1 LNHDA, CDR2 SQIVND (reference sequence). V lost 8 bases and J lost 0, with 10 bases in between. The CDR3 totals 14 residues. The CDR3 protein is CASESRATNEKLFF. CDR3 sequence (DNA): TGTGCCAGTGAAAGCCGGGCAACTAATGAAAAACTGTTTTTT.